The 10 T cell receptor beta chains listed next were all sequenced from one sample in a study of technical replicates of blood from several donors. Produced via immunoSEQ multiplex PCR; TCRdb's table is partial and in-frame only. Among about 79,000 clones listed, 91% were seen once. The specimen sequenced was T cells isolated from PBMCs. The origin of the receptors is a human donor in good health. Some clones in this sample may be carry-over from other donors' samples.

This chain connects TRBV7-8 to TRBJ1-5; TRBD1 agrees at 9 bases. V shed 0 bases and J 3 bases; nucleotides not matched to a gene: 6. The CDR3 spans 17 residues. In germline, CDR1 is SGHVS, CDR2 FQNEAQ. CDR3 in amino acids: CASSLAKGQGYNQPQHF. The CDR3, as DNA: TGTGCCAGCAGCTTAGCGAAAGGACAGGGGTACAATCAGCCCCAGCATTTT.

This sequence joins TRBV11-2 and TRBJ2-1, with 7 nucleotides matching TRBD1. With 6 bases clipped from V and 0 bases from J, the junction kept 17 bases outside the gene matches. Germline V gives CDR1 SGHAT, CDR2 FQNNGV. The CDR3 spans 19 residues. CDR3 loop: CASRKQGLTTSSSYNEQFF. The CDR3 coding sequence is TGTGCCAGCAGAAAACAGGGGCTGACTACCTCGAGCTCCTACAATGAGCAGTTCTTC.

The chain has TRBV11-3 and TRBJ2-5, with a tentative D call TRBD2 (7 bases). The CDR3 contains 18 residues. V shed 6 bases and J shed 5 bases, with 28 bases lying between them. The germline V gene encodes CDR1 SGHNT and CDR2 YENEEA. CDR3 sequence (DNA): TGTGCCAGCAGTTCCCCTAGCTTGCGGGGAGGGGGTGTGGAGACCCAGTACTTC. Translated, it gives CASSSPSLRGGGVETQYF.

This clone showed up just a few times. The chain combines TRBV30 with TRBJ1-1; a weak D match, TRBD1 (6 bases). The CDR3 covers 14 residues. The V and J ends lost 4 bases and 1 base respectively, with 13 bases between them. From germline, CDR1 is GTSNPN and CDR2 SVGIG (reference sequence). CDR3 region: CAWTNGGANTEAFF. The CDR3 nucleotides read TGTGCCTGGACTAATGGGGGGGCGAACACTGAAGCTTTCTTT.

The chain links TRBV15 to TRBJ1-2; D uncertain. Trimming cost V 5 bases and J 4 bases, with 11 bases left between them. Germline V CDR1 and CDR2: LNHNV, YYDKDF (reference sequence). The length of the CDR3 is 13 residues. The CDR3 region has the DNA TGTGCCACCAGCCAAAGTGGAGGCTATGGCTACACCTTC. Encoded protein: CATSQSGGYGYTF.

V is TRBV28 and J is TRBJ2-1; 11 nucleotides align to TRBD1. The CDR3 runs to 15 residues. Germline values: CDR1 MDHEN, CDR2 SYDVKM. The trim removed 3 bases at V and 8 bases at J, leaving 6 bases unmatched. The DNA of the CDR3 is TGTGCCAGCAGTTTCAGGACAGGGGGCTTGGATGAGCAGTTCTTC. Translating gives CASSFRTGGLDEQFF.

The chain combines TRBV19 with TRBJ2-7, with TRBD1 matching 8 bases. V dropped 3 bases and J dropped 0; count of bases not matched to a gene: 4. The CDR3 totals 15 residues. CDR1 and CDR2 (germline): LNHDA, SQIVND (reference sequence). In nucleotides, the CDR3 is TGTGCCAGTAGTATCGGGACAGGAATCTCCTACGAGCAGTACTTC. It translates to CASSIGTGISYEQYF.

CDR3 nucleotide sequence: TGTGCCAGCAGTTTACCCGGACAGGGGGCAGGTTACGAGCAGTACTTC. Translated, it gives CASSLPGQGAGYEQYF. The chain combines TRBV28 with TRBJ2-7, with 11 bases identical to TRBD1. After removal of 2 bases from V and 4 bases from J, the junction contained 7 bases not matched to a gene. CDR3 size: 16 residues. CDR1 is MDHEN and CDR2 is SYDVKM in the germline V gene. Together with reference TRBV28 and TRBJ2-7, the CDR3 gives the full variable domain: DVKVTQSSRYLVKRTGEKVFLECVQDMDHENMFWYRQDPGLGLRLIYFSYDVKMKEKGDIPEGYSVSREKKERFSLILESASTNQTSMYLCASSLPGQGAGYEQYFGPGTRLTVT.

V and J are TRBV11-3 and TRBJ2-1; TRBD2 might be the D (5 bases). The V gene's germline CDR1 is SGHNT and CDR2 YENEEA. V was clipped by 4 bases and J by 7 bases, with 8 bases between them. The CDR3 has 12 amino acids. As DNA, the CDR3 is TGTGCCAGCAGCTCAAGGACTAATGAGCAGTTCTTC. Encoded protein: CASSSRTNEQFF. Full variable domain (rest looked up from reference TRBV11-3 and TRBJ2-1): EAGVVQSPRYKIIEKKQPVAFWCNPISGHNTLYWYLQNLGQGPELLIRYENEEAVDDSQLPKDRFSAERLKGVDSTLKIQPAELGDSAVYLCASSSRTNEQFFGPGTRLTVL.

This clone occurred once. The genes are TRBV6-5 and TRBJ2-2; the match to TRBD2 covers 9 bases. CDR1 is MNHEY, CDR2 SVGAGI, per germline. V shed 5 bases and J 6 bases; nucleotides not matched to a gene: 7. This CDR3 is built from 15 residues. The CDR3 DNA reads TGTGCCAGCAGTCTCGGGACTAGCAGTTCCGGGGAGCTGTTTTTT. Translation gives CASSLGTSSSGELFF.